This T cell receptor beta chain was identified in a study of graft-versus-host responses after intestinal transplantation. Study-wide background: The whole recipient group had anti-thymocyte globulin induction followed by tacrolimus and steroids for roughly three years. Study conclusions and caveats: Within the allografts of patients who had graft-donor T cell macrochimerism, graft-versus-host to host-versus-graft clonal ratios were high. Some GvH clones appeared in ileal mucosa or blood before recipient bone marrow. Circulating GvH clone levels at their peak were associated with HvG declines (early post-transplant).

Germline CDR1 and CDR2: LNHDA and SQIVND (reference sequence). V lost 8 bases and J lost 0, with 11 bases in between. The CDR3 sequence is 14 residues long. This clone was seen a handful of times. Antigen specificity is unknown. The assay was immunoSEQ multiplex PCR, and TCRdb's table has in-frame clones only and misses some. The profile shows about 43,000 clones, about 95% of them singletons. The TCR comes from a human patient who received an intestinal transplant, so some T cells may come from the graft donor. This specimen was PBMCs, taken 335 days after intestinal transplant. The chain employs TRBV19 and TRBJ1-3; D is unresolved. The CDR3 nucleotides read TGTGCCAGTTGTCAGATACTCTCTGGAAACACCATATATTTT. Translation gives CASCQILSGNTIYF.